This TCR beta chain was recorded in a study of OX40 agonist ivuxolimab in advanced cancers. From germline, CDR1 is MDHEN and CDR2 SYDVKM. V was clipped by 7 bases and J by 5 bases, with 12 bases between them. CDR3 length: 13 amino acids. This table comes from immunoSEQ multiplex PCR, and its TCRdb copy is limited to in-frame clones, with some not included. The table shows some 99,000 clones, with approximately 94% occurring only once. This receptor was obtained from an adult with an advanced solid tumor such as melanoma, head and neck, liver or kidney cancer. The chain couples TRBV28 to TRBJ2-1; D is undetermined. Sequencing was performed on CD4+ or CD8+ T cells sorted from blood, taken in a trial of the OX40 agonist ivuxolimab. The CDR3 bases are TGTGCCAGCACTCCCTCCCCGGACAATGAGCAGTTCTTC. Its protein is CASTPSPDNEQFF.